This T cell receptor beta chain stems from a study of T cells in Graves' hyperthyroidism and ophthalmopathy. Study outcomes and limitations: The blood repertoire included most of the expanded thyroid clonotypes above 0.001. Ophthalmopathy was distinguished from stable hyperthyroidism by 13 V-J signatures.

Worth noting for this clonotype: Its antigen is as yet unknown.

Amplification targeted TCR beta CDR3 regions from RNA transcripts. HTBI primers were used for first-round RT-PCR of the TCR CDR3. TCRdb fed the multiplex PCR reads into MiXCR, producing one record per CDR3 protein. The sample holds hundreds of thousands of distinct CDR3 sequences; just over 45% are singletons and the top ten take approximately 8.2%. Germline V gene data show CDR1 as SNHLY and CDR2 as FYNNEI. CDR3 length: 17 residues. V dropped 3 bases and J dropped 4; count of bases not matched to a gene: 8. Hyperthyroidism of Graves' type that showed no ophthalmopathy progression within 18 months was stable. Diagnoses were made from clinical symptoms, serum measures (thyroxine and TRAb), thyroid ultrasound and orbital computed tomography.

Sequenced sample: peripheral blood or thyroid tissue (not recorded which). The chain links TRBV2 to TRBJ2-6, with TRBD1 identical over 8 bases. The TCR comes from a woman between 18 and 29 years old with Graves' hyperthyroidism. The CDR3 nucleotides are TGTGCCAGCAGTGATGGGCAGGGGGCGCCCGGGGCCAACGTCCTGACTTTC. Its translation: CASSDGQGAPGANVLTF.